These 5 T cell receptor beta chains originate from one sample sequenced in a study of cytomegalovirus exposure and HLA in healthy donors. The PCR ran on 60 Vbeta and 13 Jbeta primers. Sequenced by immunoSEQ multiplex PCR; TCRdb stores in-frame clones only, minus some. Here the sample spans approximately 170,000 clones, roughly four fifths being singletons. Sequencing was performed on PBMCs. These receptors originate from a man aged 35 to 55 in good health and CMV-seronegative.

The rearrangement uses TRBV6-4 and TRBJ2-2; a weak D match, TRBD2 (5 bases). The germline V gene has CDR1 MRHNA and CDR2 SNTAGT. V lost 0 bases, J lost 3 bases, and 5 bases lay in between. The CDR3 is 14 amino acids. CDR3 residues: CASSDSEDTGELFF. In DNA form, the CDR3 reads TGTGCCAGCAGTGACTCGGAGGACACCGGGGAGCTGTTTTTT.

This clone showed up just once. For the CDR3, the DNA is TGTGCCAGTAGCTCGAGCCGGGTGATTGGAGATACGCAGTATTTT. Residues: CASSSSRVIGDTQYF. The rearrangement joins TRBV19 to TRBJ2-3; no clear D. The V and J ends lost 6 bases and 5 bases respectively, with 18 bases between them. This CDR3 has 15 residues. The germline V gene has CDR1 LNHDA and CDR2 SQIVND (reference sequence).

This clone was observed a single time. The V gene is TRBV7-2, the J gene TRBJ1-5, with a tentative D call TRBD1 (5 bases). The CDR3 runs to 17 residues. Germline loops: CDR1 SGHTA, CDR2 FQGNSA. Trimming left V 5 bases short and J 4 bases short, with 21 bases between. The CDR3 bases are TGTGCCAGCAGCCGCCAGACGGGCTTTCAGGGTAATCAGCCCCAGCATTTT. It yields the protein CASSRQTGFQGNQPQHF. The full variable domain, its missing parts supplied by reference TRBV7-2 and TRBJ1-5, is GAGVSQSPSNKVTEKGKDVELRCDPISGHTALYWYRQSLGQGLEFLIYFQGNSAPDKSGLPSDRFSAERTGGSVSTLTIQRTQQEDSAVYLCASSRQTGFQGNQPQHFGDGTRLSIL.

This clone has only one observation. The J gene is TRBJ1-4, the V gene TRBV30; D is possibly TRBD1 (5 bases). From germline, CDR1 is GTSNPN and CDR2 SVGIG (reference sequence). CDR3 size: 14 residues. Between the trimmed V and J ends, which lost 2 bases and 6 bases, there was a span of 13 bases. CDR3 DNA: TGTGCCTGGAGTTATAGTCAGGGTGATGAAAAACTGTTTTTT. Its translation: CAWSYSQGDEKLFF.

This chain connects TRBV27 to TRBJ2-7; 7 bases line up with TRBD1. The V gene's germline CDR1 is MNHEY and CDR2 SMNVEV (reference sequence). The CDR3 is 14 residues long. Trimming removed 3 bases from V and 1 base from J; junction bases left unmatched: 3. The CDR3 nucleotides are TGTGCCAGCAGTTTTCAGGGGGAATCCTACGAGCAGTACTTC. Translated, it gives CASSFQGESYEQYF.